A single sample gave rise to the 27 T cell receptor beta chains below, sequenced in a study of cytomegalovirus exposure and HLA in healthy donors. PCR amplification relied on 60 Vbeta primers (plus 13 Jbeta primers). Profiled with immunoSEQ multiplex PCR; TCRdb holds only in-frame clones, not every one. This table holds more than 150,000 clones, 77% found once. Specimen: PBMCs. These receptors all stem from a man between 18 and 29 years old in good health and CMV-seronegative.

The chain has TRBV5-4 and TRBJ2-1, with TRBD2 matching over 8 bases. The V segment lost 0 bases and the J segment 9 bases; nucleotides outside the gene matches: 5. The CDR3 has 14 amino acids. Germline V gene lookup returns CDR1 SGHNT and CDR2 YYREEE (reference sequence). As DNA, the CDR3 is TGTGCCAGCAGCTTGGGGGGTAGCGGGGTTGAGCAGTTCTTC. Its protein product is CASSLGGSGVEQFF.

The chain is built from TRBV19 and TRBJ2-7, with a possible D match to TRBD2 (5 bases). Trimming left V 5 bases short and J 0 bases short, with 14 bases between. CDR1 and CDR2 (germline): LNHDA, SQIVND (reference sequence). The CDR3 totals 15 residues. CDR3 DNA: TGTGCCAGTAGTGAGTCAGGAGACTACTCCTACGAGCAGTACTTC. Its protein is CASSESGDYSYEQYF. Full variable domain (remainder filled in from reference TRBV19 and TRBJ2-7): DGGITQSPKYLFRKEGQNVTLSCEQNLNHDAMYWYRQDPGQGLRLIYYSQIVNDFQKGDIAEGYSVSREKKESFPLTVTSAQKNPTAFYLCASSESGDYSYEQYFGPGTRLTVT.

As DNA, the CDR3 is TGCGCCAGCAGCCATTCATCGGACAGCTATCCACACTCCTACGAGCAGTACTTC. Its translation: CASSHSSDSYPHSYEQYF. V is TRBV4-3 and J is TRBJ2-7; possible D gene TRBD1, 6 bases. V dropped 3 bases and J dropped 0 bases, with 21 bases sitting between them. The CDR3 extends over 18 amino acids. CDR1 and CDR2 from the germline V gene are LGHNA and YSLEER.

This clone was detected only a few times. V gene TRBV30 combines with J gene TRBJ1-5, with 9 bases lining up with TRBD1. Germline V gives CDR1 GTSNPN, CDR2 SVGIG (reference sequence). After removal of 1 base from V and 7 bases from J, the junction contained 5 bases not matched to a gene. CDR3 length equals 14 residues. The CDR3 bases are TGTGCCTGGAGTGCACGGACAGGGGAACAGCCCCAGCATTTT. Protein: CAWSARTGEQPQHF. The full variable domain, with the rest looked up from reference TRBV30 and TRBJ1-5, is SQTIHQWPATLVQPVGSPLSLECTVEGTSNPNLYWYRQAAGRGLQLLFYSVGIGQISSEVPQNLSASRPQDRQFILSSKKLLLSDSGFYLCAWSARTGEQPQHFGDGTRLSIL.

V gene TRBV4-3 combines with J gene TRBJ1-2, with 10 bases identical to TRBD1. CDR1 is LGHNA, CDR2 YSLEER, per germline. V gave up 4 bases and J gave up 5 bases; unmatched junction bases: 4. CDR3 length: 14 residues. CDR3 sequence reads: CASSRGQGLYGYTF. The CDR3 DNA sequence: TGCGCCAGCAGCCGGGGACAGGGGCTTTATGGCTACACCTTC.

CDR3 in DNA: TGTGCCTGGAGTGTACAATGGGAGGCCAGCACCGGGGAGCTGTTTTTT. Its translation: CAWSVQWEASTGELFF. The V and J genes are TRBV30 and TRBJ2-2; D may be TRBD2 (6 bases). The V gene lost 0 bases and the J gene lost 4 bases, with 15 bases spanning the gap. The CDR3 has 16 amino acids. Germline V lookup: CDR1 GTSNPN, CDR2 SVGIG (reference sequence). The full variable domain, in which reference TRBV30 and TRBJ2-2 provide the parts outside the CDR3, is SQTIHQWPATLVQPVGSPLSLECTVEGTSNPNLYWYRQAAGRGLQLLFYSVGIGQISSEVPQNLSASRPQDRQFILSSKKLLLSDSGFYLCAWSVQWEASTGELFFGEGSRLTVL.

This clone came up a few times. The V call is TRBV6-5, the J call TRBJ1-2; 9 nucleotides agree with TRBD1. The CDR3 is 13 amino acids. The trim removed 5 bases at V and 10 bases at J, leaving 8 bases unmatched. Germline V gene sequence: CDR1 MNHEY, CDR2 SVGAGI. The CDR3: CASSPGTGLVYTF. CDR3 DNA sequence: TGTGCCAGCAGTCCCGGGACAGGGTTAGTCTACACCTTC.

The genes are TRBV5-5 and TRBJ1-1, with 10 bases fitting TRBD1. Germline V gives CDR1 SGHKS, CDR2 YYEKEE (reference sequence). This CDR3 contains 16 residues. V was clipped by 5 bases and J by 4 bases; unmatched bases: 11. CDR3 region: CASRATGGITGTEAFF. CDR3 bases: TGTGCCAGCAGAGCGACAGGGGGCATAACGGGCACTGAAGCTTTCTTT.

The chain recombines TRBV11-2 with TRBJ2-7, with 7 bases fitting TRBD2. The J segment lost 2 bases and the V segment lost 5 bases, leaving 18 bases of the junction unmatched. Germline loops: CDR1 SGHAT, CDR2 FQNNGV. This CDR3 comprises 18 residues. The CDR3 DNA follows: TGTGCCAGCAGCCCAATTACCCGGACCGCGGGGGATACCTACGAGCAGTACTTC. Translating it yields CASSPITRTAGDTYEQYF. Together with reference TRBV11-2 and TRBJ2-7, the CDR3 gives the full variable domain: EAGVAQSPRYKIIEKRQSVAFWCNPISGHATLYWYQQILGQGPKLLIQFQNNGVVDDSQLPKDRFSAERLKGVDSTLKIQPAKLEDSAVYLCASSPITRTAGDTYEQYFGPGTRLTVT.

The chain uses TRBV5-8 and TRBJ2-1, with no clear D. Germline V lookup: CDR1 SGHTS, CDR2 YDEGEE. This CDR3 is built from 14 residues. Deletions cut 0 bases from V and 3 bases from J, with 7 bases between. Written as DNA, the CDR3 is TGTGCCAGCAGCTTGGGGCGGAGCTACAATGAGCAGTTCTTC. This codes for CASSLGRSYNEQFF.

The chain has TRBV9 and TRBJ2-5; a weak D match, TRBD1 (6 bases). Trimming shortened V by 0 bases and J by 1 base, and 10 bases separated the two germline ends. The CDR3 extends over 15 amino acids. CDR1 SGDLS and CDR2 YYNGEE come from the germline V gene. Here the CDR3 DNA reads TGTGCCAGCAGCGTAGTGGCAGGGGCCCAAGAGACCCAGTACTTC. Protein sequence: CASSVVAGAQETQYF.

This chain links TRBV7-3 with TRBJ1-1; D may be TRBD1 (6 bases). Deletions cut 2 bases from V and 8 bases from J, with 18 bases between. Germline V CDR1 and CDR2: SGHTA, FQGTGA. This CDR3 contains 15 residues. The CDR3 loop reads CASSLWVQGRWEAFF. The CDR3 region has the DNA TGTGCCAGCAGCTTATGGGTACAGGGCCGTTGGGAAGCTTTCTTT.

The gene calls are TRBV7-9 and TRBJ2-5; 7 bases are a match to TRBD1. The V gene end was trimmed by 7 bases and the J gene end by 7 bases; junction bases not matched to a gene: 9. CDR3 length equals 13 residues. Germline V lookup: CDR1 SEHNR, CDR2 FQNEAQ (reference sequence). The CDR3 sequence is CASTLTGVGTQYF. In nucleotides, the CDR3 is TGTGCCAGCACCCTAACAGGGGTGGGGACCCAGTACTTC.

The chain links TRBV10-2 to TRBJ2-7; D call uncertain. This CDR3 is built from 12 residues. Trimming cost V 4 bases and J 6 bases, with 10 bases left between them. Germline V gives CDR1 WSHSY, CDR2 SAAADI. In nucleotides, the CDR3 is TGCGCCAGCAGTGCTCAACTTTGCGAGCAGTACTTC. It is translated as CASSAQLCEQYF.

J is TRBJ2-7 and V is TRBV11-3; D might be TRBD1 (7 bases). This CDR3 region has 15 residues. V was pared by 1 base and J by 6 bases, with 16 bases between. Germline CDR1 SGHNT, CDR2 YENEEA. The CDR3 region has the DNA TGTGCCAGCAGCTTAGTTCCCGGGACAGCGGGCGAGCAGTACTTC. This sequence encodes CASSLVPGTAGEQYF.

J is TRBJ2-1 and V is TRBV5-1; TRBD1 matches 8 bases. This CDR3 region has 13 residues. CDR1 and CDR2 (germline): SGHRS, YFSETQ. Germline trimming cut 4 bases from V and 7 bases from J; bases unmatched to any gene: 4. This CDR3 reads CASSPGQGNEQFF. The DNA for the CDR3 is TGCGCCAGCAGCCCAGGACAGGGAAATGAGCAGTTCTTC. Supplemented by reference TRBV5-1 and TRBJ2-1, the full variable domain reads KAGVTQTPRYLIKTRGQQVTLSCSPISGHRSVSWYQQTPGQGLQFLFEYFSETQRNKGNFPGRFSGRQFSNSRSEMNVSTLELGDSALYLCASSPGQGNEQFFGPGTRLTVL.

This clone was seen only a few times. The rearrangement links TRBV4-1 to TRBJ2-1; D perhaps matches TRBD2 (5 bases). The V gene lost 0 bases and the J gene lost 8 bases, with 11 bases spanning the gap. CDR1 and CDR2 (germline): MGHRA, YSYEKL. The length of the CDR3 is 14 residues. CDR3 sequence (DNA): TGCGCCAGCAGCCAAGAACGGACCGGGGATGAGCAGTTCTTC. It encodes CASSQERTGDEQFF.

This clone was seen only once. This chain joins TRBV5-1 and TRBJ1-4; D not certain. The germline gives CDR1 SGHRS, CDR2 YFSETQ. V was cut by 0 bases and J by 0 bases, with 9 bases left in between. The length of the CDR3 is 16 residues. CDR3 coding DNA: TGCGCCAGCAGCTTGGGTGGCACAACAACTAATGAAAAACTGTTTTTT. Translation gives CASSLGGTTTNEKLFF.

This sequence joins TRBV7-2 and TRBJ2-3; a possible D gene is TRBD1 (6 bases). This CDR3 is built from 17 residues. Looked up from germline, CDR1 is SGHTA and CDR2 is FQGNSA. Trimming took 5 bases from V and 0 from J, leaving 18 bases between them. Written as DNA, the CDR3 is TGTGCCAGCAGCACCTTGGTGGGGGCAGCGAGCACAGATACGCAGTATTTT. Translation gives CASSTLVGAASTDTQYF.

This rearrangement joins TRBV5-1 to TRBJ2-7, with 7 bases aligning to TRBD1. Germline V gene lookup returns CDR1 SGHRS and CDR2 YFSETQ. This CDR3 region has 15 residues. V lost 5 bases and J lost 3; bases outside the gene matches: 11. The CDR3 reads CASSSTTGVVYEQYF. For the CDR3, the DNA is TGCGCCAGCAGTTCCACCACAGGGGTGGTCTACGAGCAGTACTTC.

The chain employs TRBV11-2 and TRBJ2-1, with TRBD2 matching 9 bases. Germline CDR1 reads SGHAT; CDR2 reads FQNNGV. Losses at the gene ends were 1 base for V and 5 bases for J; bases not matched to a gene: 9. CDR3 length equals 17 residues. CDR3: CASSLGFGGGADNEQFF. Written as DNA, the CDR3 is TGTGCCAGCAGCTTAGGGTTCGGCGGGGGGGCCGACAATGAGCAGTTCTTC.

This clone was found once. The V and J genes are TRBV9 and TRBJ1-6, with 8 nucleotides matching TRBD1. V shed 5 bases, J shed 9 bases, and the junction held 7 bases outside the gene matches. The CDR3 loop spans 14 amino acids. Germline CDR1 SGDLS, CDR2 YYNGEE. The CDR3 spells CASSYQGAGSPLHF. CDR3 bases: TGTGCCAGCAGTTACCAGGGGGCGGGTTCACCCCTCCACTTT.

The chain's CDR3 is CASSTGNGGYTF. The DNA of the CDR3 is TGTGCCAGCAGCACGGGGAACGGGGGCTACACCTTC. The chain is built from TRBV11-2 and TRBJ1-2; the D is unclear. Germline V gives CDR1 SGHAT, CDR2 FQNNGV. The CDR3 is 12 residues long. V was trimmed by 5 bases and J by 8 bases, leaving 12 bases between them. Drawing the rest from reference TRBV11-2 and TRBJ1-2, the complete variable domain is EAGVAQSPRYKIIEKRQSVAFWCNPISGHATLYWYQQILGQGPKLLIQFQNNGVVDDSQLPKDRFSAERLKGVDSTLKIQPAKLEDSAVYLCASSTGNGGYTFGSGTRLTVV.

The chain joins TRBV5-1 to TRBJ2-7, with D possibly matching TRBD1 (6 bases). V was clipped by 5 bases and J by 0 bases, with 18 bases between them. The CDR3 runs to 16 residues. Germline values: CDR1 SGHRS, CDR2 YFSETQ. CDR3 sequence: CASSRGGQSSSYEQYF. The CDR3 DNA follows: TGCGCCAGCAGTCGGGGCGGACAGTCGAGCTCCTACGAGCAGTACTTC.

This clone was picked up a small number of times. The genes are TRBV6-1 and TRBJ2-4; D is undetermined. V lost 1 base to trimming and J lost 8 bases, with 9 bases between them. The germline V gene has CDR1 MNHNS and CDR2 SASEGT. The CDR3 length is 13 residues. The CDR3 coding sequence is TGTGCCAGCAGTGAAGGGGCAGTGGACATTCAGTACTTC. Residues: CASSEGAVDIQYF.

The genes are TRBV7-9 and TRBJ2-3; D is perhaps TRBD2 (7 bases). Germline CDR1 SEHNR, CDR2 FQNEAQ (reference sequence). Trimming stripped 0 bases from V and 5 bases from J, with 12 bases between. The CDR3 sequence is 15 residues long. This CDR3 reads CASSLAGGPVDTQYF. As DNA, the CDR3 is TGTGCCAGCAGCTTAGCCGGGGGGCCGGTAGATACGCAGTATTTT.

The chain uses TRBV30 and TRBJ2-7, with 7 bases identical to TRBD1. The CDR3 runs 16 residues. Germline CDR1 GTSNPN, CDR2 SVGIG (reference sequence). The V and J ends lost 0 bases and 0 bases, in that order; junction bases with no gene match: 8. CDR3 coding DNA: TGTGCCTGGAGTGTACCGACAGGGCGTTACTCCTACGAGCAGTACTTC. Encoded protein: CAWSVPTGRYSYEQYF.